These T cell receptor beta chains were read from a single sample in a study of T cells in Graves' hyperthyroidism and ophthalmopathy. TCRdb reprocessed the multiplex PCR reads with MiXCR, giving one entry per CDR3 protein. The sample has roughly 660,000 distinct CDR3 sequences; roughly 17% are singletons. Specimen: blood. Receptors originate from a man aged 45-65 years with Graves' hyperthyroidism. CDR3s include the opening cysteine and the closing phenylalanine or tryptophan. A D gene is named only where the DNA matches it firmly. Size values are once, few and many counts, or a class for expanded clones, and some rows have none.

V,size,J,D,DNA,CDR3
TRBV15,-,TRBJ1-5,-,TGTGCCACCAGCAGAGACCAGGGATGGAATCAGCCCCAGCATTTT,CATSRDQGWNQPQHF
TRBV7-9,few,TRBJ1-4,-,TGTGCCAGCAGCTTAGTGGAACAGGCTCCTAATGAAAAACTGTTTTTT,CASSLVEQAPNEKLFF
TRBV24-1,-,TRBJ1-2,TRBD1,TGTGCCACCAGTGATAACCGACAGGGAGTTTATGGCTACACCTTC,CATSDNRQGVYGYTF
TRBV20-1,-,TRBJ2-3,-,TGCAGTGCTATAAAAACGGGCCCTTTAATTGTTGGAGATACGCAGTATTTT,CSAIKTGPLIVGDTQYF
TRBV19,few,TRBJ2-1,-,TGTGCCAGTAGTGGCCGTGTGGGTAAGTCCTACAATGAGCAGTTCTTC,CASSGRVGKSYNEQFF
TRBV28,many,TRBJ1-1,-,TGTGCCAGTAAAAGTGGGGGCCGGACTGAAGCTTTCTTT,CASKSGGRTEAFF
TRBV11-2,-,TRBJ1-1,-,TGTGCCAGCAGCTTGTTTCCAGGACTAGCGGCGAACACTGAAGCTTTCTTT,CASSLFPGLAANTEAFF
TRBV29-1,many,TRBJ2-3,-,TGCAGCGTCGCAGTACAGGGCCTAACAGATACGCAGTATTTT,CSVAVQGLTDTQYF
TRBV4-1,-,TRBJ2-1,TRBD1,TGCGCCAGCAGCCAGGCCGGGACAGGGAACTACAATGAGCAGTTCTTC,CASSQAGTGNYNEQFF
TRBV5-4,few,TRBJ1-6,-,TGTGCCAGCAGCTTGGAGAGAGGGGACAATTCACCCCTCCACTTT,CASSLERGDNSPLHF
TRBV10-2,-,TRBJ2-1,-,TGCGCCAGCAGTGAGGGATGGTACAATGAGCAGTTCTTC,CASSEGWYNEQFF
TRBV20-1,many,TRBJ2-1,TRBD2,TGCAGTGCTAGAGACATAGCGGGAGGGATATACAATGAGCAGTTCTTC,CSARDIAGGIYNEQFF
TRBV5-1,-,TRBJ2-3,-,TGCGCCAGCAGCTCGAGACTCTTCCCGGGCACAGATACGCAGTATTTT,CASSSRLFPGTDTQYF
TRBV6-1,-,TRBJ2-7,TRBD1,TGTGCCAGCAGAACAGGGGATTTGGGCTACGAGCAGTACTTC,CASRTGDLGYEQYF
TRBV6-2/TRBV6-3,-,TRBJ2-3,-,TGTGCCAGCAGTTATAACAGGGACACAGATACGCAGTATTTT,CASSYNRDTDTQYF
TRBV28,many,TRBJ1-1,-,TGTGCCAGCAGTCCCGGGGGGGTCTCTTATACTGAAGCTTTCTTT,CASSPGGVSYTEAFF
TRBV7-6,-,TRBJ1-3,-,TGTGCCAGCAGCTTATTCACCGGGACGCAACCTGGAAACACCATATATTTT,CASSLFTGTQPGNTIYF
TRBV7-9,-,TRBJ1-2,-,TGTGCCAGCAGCCTCCCAGAATATGGCTACACCTTC,CASSLPEYGYTF
TRBV18,few,TRBJ1-2,TRBD1,TGTGCCAGCTCACCCGGGACAGGGGACACCTTC,CASSPGTGDTF
TRBV19,few,TRBJ1-6,TRBD1,TGTGCCAGTACCCCGACAGGGGGGGATTCACCCCTCCACTTT,CASTPTGGDSPLHF
TRBV4-1,once,TRBJ1-1,-,TGCGCCAGCAGCCAAGCACGGGGGGACACTGAAGCTTTCTTT,CASSQARGDTEAFF
TRBV30,few,TRBJ2-5,-,TGTGCCTGGGGGGGCGGGGAGACCCAGTACTTC,CAWGGGETQYF
TRBV7-2,few,TRBJ1-4,-,TGTGCCAGCAGCCATACACGTGAGGCACTGTTTTTT,CASSHTREALFF
TRBV20-1,few,TRBJ1-2,-,TGCAGTGCTAGCTCTGGGGGCGCGCTCGTCGTCTATGGCTACACCTTC,CSASSGGALVVYGYTF
TRBV11-2,many,TRBJ2-2,-,TGTGCCAGCAGCTTAGCCGGGATAAACACCGGGGAGCTGTTTTTT,CASSLAGINTGELFF
TRBV20-1,-,TRBJ2-1,-,TGCAGTGCTAGCCCCCGTTTACAGGCTTGGAATGAGCAGTTCTTC,CSASPRLQAWNEQFF
TRBV5-8,few,TRBJ2-3,-,TGTGCCAGCAGCTTGGGAGACTTCGGAGGTTTTGATACGCAGTATTTT,CASSLGDFGGFDTQYF